What follows are 15 T cell receptor beta chains derived from one specimen sequenced in a study of response to subunit inactivated influenza vaccine. TCRdb re-called the RT-PCR reads with MiXCR, one entry per CDR3 protein. The sample has around 500,000 distinct CDR3 sequences; 9.5% to 13% are singletons. Here the sequenced sample was PBMCs from blood, taken around seven weeks after vaccination. The source is a man aged 50 to 59 who received an inactivated influenza vaccine.

The rearrangement uses TRBV10-3 and TRBJ2-1; the match to TRBD1 covers 8 bases. The germline gives CDR1 ENHRY, CDR2 SYGVKD. V lost 0 bases and J lost 8; bases outside the gene matches: 12. This CDR3 region has 17 residues. This chain's CDR3 is CAISESTGQGIGDEQFF. For the CDR3, the DNA is TGTGCCATCAGTGAGTCGACTGGACAGGGTATTGGGGATGAGCAGTTCTTC.

The chain links TRBV7-8 to TRBJ1-5, with D hard to call. V was cut by 1 base and J by 3 bases, with 10 bases left in between. This CDR3 spans 15 amino acids. Germline CDR1 and CDR2: SGHVS and FQNEAQ. This CDR3 is CASSLGERANQPQHF. The CDR3 DNA is TGTGCCAGCAGCTTAGGGGAGAGGGCCAATCAGCCCCAGCATTTT.

This clonotype was observed a handful of times. The rearrangement joins TRBV10-3 to TRBJ2-2; 8 bases fit TRBD2. Germline lookup yields CDR1 ENHRY and CDR2 SYGVKD. This CDR3 contains 16 residues. Germline trimming cut 6 bases from V and 4 bases from J; bases unmatched to any gene: 10. As DNA, the CDR3 is TGTGCCATCAGGCAGGGAGCGGGGGCCAGCACCGGGGAGCTGTTTTTT. Translating it yields CAIRQGAGASTGELFF.

On this clonotype itself: Since a much larger clone is just one base distant, this may be a read error. The chain combines TRBV7-9 with TRBJ1-1; D gene ambiguous. This CDR3 is built from 12 residues. Germline CDR1 is SEHNR and CDR2 is FQNEAQ (reference sequence). The V and J ends lost 3 bases and 1 base respectively, with 3 bases between them. CDR3 DNA sequence: TGTGCCAGCAGCTTTGAGAACACTGAAGCTTTCTTT. This codes for CASSFENTEAFF.

The chain recombines TRBV15 with TRBJ2-5; a possible D gene is TRBD2 (6 bases). CDR1 is LNHNV, CDR2 YYDKDF, per germline (reference sequence). This CDR3 contains 15 residues. V lost 4 bases, J lost 0 bases, and 12 bases lay in between. This CDR3 is CATSKYRDYQETQYF. The CDR3 coding sequence is TGTGCCACCAGCAAATACCGGGACTACCAAGAGACCCAGTACTTC. Variable domain in full (rest from reference TRBV15 and TRBJ2-5): DAMVIQNPRYQVTQFGKPVTLSCSQTLNHNVMYWYQQKSSQAPKLLFHYYDKDFNNEADTPDNFQSRRPNTSFCFLDIRSPGLGDTAMYLCATSKYRDYQETQYFGPGTRLLVL.

The table lists this clonotype with many counts. The V call is TRBV5-1, the J call TRBJ2-6; no reliable D call. CDR3 length: 18 amino acids. V was trimmed by 6 bases and J by 1 base, leaving 20 bases between them. The germline V gene has CDR1 SGHRS and CDR2 YFSETQ. CDR3 sequence (DNA): TGCGCCAGCACCAGACCTGTTTTGGGTAGTTCTGGGGCCAACGTCCTGACTTTC. It is translated as CASTRPVLGSSGANVLTF.

This clonotype occurred a few times. The J gene is TRBJ2-5, the V gene TRBV7-3, with D possibly TRBD2 on 6 matching bases. V lost 8 bases and J lost 2, with 12 bases in between. CDR3 length equals 13 residues. Germline lookup yields CDR1 SGHTA and CDR2 FQGTGA. The CDR3 sequence is CASSTSSQETQYF. In DNA form, the CDR3 reads TGTGCCAGCTCCACTAGCAGTCAAGAGACCCAGTACTTC.

The CDR3 DNA sequence: TGCAGTGCTAGAGATCTCAGCAGCCAAACCTACGAGCAGTACTTC. Translation: CSARDLSSQTYEQYF. The chain recombines TRBV20-1 with TRBJ2-7; D gene unclear. With 0 bases removed from V and 2 bases from J, the gap between germline ends came to 14 bases. Germline V gene data show CDR1 as DFQATT and CDR2 as SNEGSKA (reference sequence). The length of the CDR3 is 15 residues.

Many counts were recorded for this clonotype. The chain joins TRBV6-1 to TRBJ2-7, with a weak D call TRBD2 (5 bases). CDR1 and CDR2 (germline): MNHNS, SASEGT. Deletions cut 7 bases from V and 4 bases from J, with 17 bases between. The CDR3 has 14 amino acids. CDR3 in amino acids: CASKTRVSSYEQYF. The CDR3 coding sequence is TGTGCCAGCAAAACTAGGGTCAGCTCATACGAGCAGTACTTC.

The gene calls are TRBV11-2 and TRBJ2-2, with TRBD2 as a possible D gene (6 bases). This CDR3 region has 17 residues. V shed 0 bases and J shed 0 bases, with 11 bases lying between them. Germline CDR1 and CDR2: SGHAT and FQNNGV. CDR3 DNA: TGTGCCAGCAGCTTAGAGGAGTGGGGGGCGAACACCGGGGAGCTGTTTTTT. This sequence encodes CASSLEEWGANTGELFF.

This clonotype has just a few counts. The chain is built from TRBV4-1 and TRBJ2-1, with 7 bases aligning to TRBD2. Per the germline V gene, CDR1 is MGHRA and CDR2 is YSYEKL. The CDR3 length is 15 residues. V dropped 4 bases and J dropped 6; count of bases not matched to a gene: 9. The CDR3 nucleotides are TGCGCCAGCAGCCCGACTAGCACAGTTTTCAATGAGCAGTTCTTC. Residues: CASSPTSTVFNEQFF.

Ten or more counts support this clonotype. The chain has TRBV20-1 and TRBJ1-2; D gene uncertain. Germline CDR1 DFQATT, CDR2 SNEGSKA (reference sequence). The ends were cut back, 1 base at V and 8 bases at J, with 14 bases in the middle. The CDR3 contains 13 residues. The CDR3 region is CSARGDLVRGYTF. CDR3 DNA sequence: TGCAGTGCTAGAGGTGACCTTGTGAGAGGCTACACCTTC.

This clonotype occurred a few times. The rearrangement links TRBV12-3 or TRBV12-4 to TRBJ1-6, with no clear D. This CDR3 spans 12 amino acids. V was trimmed by 4 bases and J by 2 bases, leaving 0 bases between them. The CDR3 is CASSSYNSPLHF. The DNA for the CDR3 is TGTGCCAGCAGTTCCTATAATTCACCCCTCCACTTT.

The V gene is TRBV7-3, the J gene TRBJ2-5; TRBD1 matches 8 bases. The junction had 10 bases not matched to a gene; V was cut back by 5 bases and J by 5 bases. Germline CDR1 reads SGHTA; CDR2 reads FQGTGA. The CDR3 covers 15 residues. The CDR3 DNA sequence: TGTGCCAGCAGCAGAGGACAGGGAATGGGGGAGACCCAGTACTTC. Translated, it gives CASSRGQGMGETQYF.

There are a few counts of this clonotype. The chain is built from TRBV28 and TRBJ2-3; TRBD2 aligns across 11 bases. The CDR3 runs 16 residues. Germline CDR1 and CDR2: MDHEN and SYDVKM. J gave up 3 bases and V 5 bases, and 7 bases lay outside the gene matches. CDR3 amino acids: CASSPLAGGPTDTQYF. For the CDR3, the DNA is TGTGCCAGCAGTCCCTTAGCGGGAGGGCCAACAGATACGCAGTATTTT.